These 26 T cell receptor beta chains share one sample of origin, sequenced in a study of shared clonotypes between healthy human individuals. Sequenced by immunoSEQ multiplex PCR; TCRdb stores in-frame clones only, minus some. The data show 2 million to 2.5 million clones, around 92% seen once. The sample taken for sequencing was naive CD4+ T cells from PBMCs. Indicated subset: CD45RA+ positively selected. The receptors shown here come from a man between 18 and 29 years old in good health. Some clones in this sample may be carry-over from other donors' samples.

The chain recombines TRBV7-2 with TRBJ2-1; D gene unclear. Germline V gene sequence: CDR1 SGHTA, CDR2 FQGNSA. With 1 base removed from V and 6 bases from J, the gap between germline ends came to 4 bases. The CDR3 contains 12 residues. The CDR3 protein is CASSLDANEQFF. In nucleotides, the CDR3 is TGTGCCAGCAGCTTAGACGCCAATGAGCAGTTCTTC.

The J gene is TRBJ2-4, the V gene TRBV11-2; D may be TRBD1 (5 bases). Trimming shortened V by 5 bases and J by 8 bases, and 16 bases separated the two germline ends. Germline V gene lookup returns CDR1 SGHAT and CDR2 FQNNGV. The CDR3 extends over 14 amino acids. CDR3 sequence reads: CASSKTRGLDIQYF. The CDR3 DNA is TGTGCCAGCAGCAAGACAAGGGGCCTGGACATTCAGTACTTC. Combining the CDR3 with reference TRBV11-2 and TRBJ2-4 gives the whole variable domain EAGVAQSPRYKIIEKRQSVAFWCNPISGHATLYWYQQILGQGPKLLIQFQNNGVVDDSQLPKDRFSAERLKGVDSTLKIQPAKLEDSAVYLCASSKTRGLDIQYFGAGTRLSVL.

Here the CDR3 DNA reads TGTGCCAGCAGTGTTACAGGGGACGAGCAGTACTTC. Translated, it gives CASSVTGDEQYF. This sequence joins TRBV28 and TRBJ2-7, with 7 bases fitting TRBD1. Germline values: CDR1 MDHEN, CDR2 SYDVKM. Trimming cost V 5 bases and J 5 bases; bases outside gene matches: 3. The CDR3 has 12 amino acids.

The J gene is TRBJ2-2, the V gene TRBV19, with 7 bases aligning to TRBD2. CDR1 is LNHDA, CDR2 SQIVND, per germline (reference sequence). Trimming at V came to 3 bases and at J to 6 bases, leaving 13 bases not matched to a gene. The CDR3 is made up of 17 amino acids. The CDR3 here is CASSISGGRASAGELFF. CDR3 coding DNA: TGTGCCAGTAGTATTTCTGGAGGGAGGGCTTCCGCCGGGGAGCTGTTTTTT.

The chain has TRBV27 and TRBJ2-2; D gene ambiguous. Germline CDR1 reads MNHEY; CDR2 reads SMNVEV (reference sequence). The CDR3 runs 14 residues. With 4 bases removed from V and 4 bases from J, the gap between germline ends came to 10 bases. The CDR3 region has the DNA TGTGCCAGCAGTTACAGTCCCGCCACCGGGGAGCTGTTTTTT. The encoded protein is CASSYSPATGELFF.

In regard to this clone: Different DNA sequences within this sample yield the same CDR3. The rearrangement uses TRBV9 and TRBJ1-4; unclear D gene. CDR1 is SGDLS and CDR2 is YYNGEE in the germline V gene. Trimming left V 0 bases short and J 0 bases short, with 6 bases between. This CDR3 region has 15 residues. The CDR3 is CASSVGPATNEKLFF. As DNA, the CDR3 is TGTGCCAGCAGCGTAGGTCCTGCAACTAATGAAAAACTGTTTTTT.

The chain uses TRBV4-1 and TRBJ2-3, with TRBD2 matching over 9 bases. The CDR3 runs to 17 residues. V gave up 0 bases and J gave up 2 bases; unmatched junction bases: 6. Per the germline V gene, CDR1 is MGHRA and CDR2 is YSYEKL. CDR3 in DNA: TGCGCCAGCAGCCAAGAAGGTAGCGGGAGACCCACAGATACGCAGTATTTT. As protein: CASSQEGSGRPTDTQYF.

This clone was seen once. CDR3 sequence (DNA): TGCGCCAGCAGCCAAGCCCGCGGTCCACAAGAGACCCAGTACTTC. It translates to CASSQARGPQETQYF. The chain employs TRBV4-1 and TRBJ2-5; D gene ambiguous. Trimming removed 1 base at V and 2 bases at J, with 11 bases between. The CDR3 loop spans 15 amino acids. Germline V gives CDR1 MGHRA, CDR2 YSYEKL.

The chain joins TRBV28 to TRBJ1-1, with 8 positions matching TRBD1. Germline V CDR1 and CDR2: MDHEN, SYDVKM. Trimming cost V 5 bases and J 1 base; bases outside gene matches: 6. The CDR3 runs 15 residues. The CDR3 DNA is TGTGCCAGCAGTGGGTCCGGGACAGGGAACACTGAAGCTTTCTTT. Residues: CASSGSGTGNTEAFF.

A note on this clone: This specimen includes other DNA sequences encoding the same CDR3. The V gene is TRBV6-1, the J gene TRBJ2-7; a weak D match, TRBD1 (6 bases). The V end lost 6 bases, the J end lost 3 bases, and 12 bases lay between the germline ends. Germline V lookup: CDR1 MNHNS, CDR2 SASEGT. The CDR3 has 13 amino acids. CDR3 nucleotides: TGTGCCAGCAGATCGACAGGATACTACGAGCAGTACTTC. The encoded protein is CASRSTGYYEQYF.

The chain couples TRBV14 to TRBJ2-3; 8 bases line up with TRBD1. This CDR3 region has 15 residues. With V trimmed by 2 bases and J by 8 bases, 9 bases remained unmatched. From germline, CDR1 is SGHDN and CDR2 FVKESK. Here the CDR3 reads CASSQNLQGVGTQYF. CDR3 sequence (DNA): TGTGCCAGCAGCCAAAACTTACAGGGGGTTGGTACGCAGTATTTT.

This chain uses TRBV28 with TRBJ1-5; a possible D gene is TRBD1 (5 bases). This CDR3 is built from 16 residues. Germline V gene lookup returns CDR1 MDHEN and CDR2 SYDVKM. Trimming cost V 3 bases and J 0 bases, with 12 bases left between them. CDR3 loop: CASSLGGRVSNQPQHF. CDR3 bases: TGTGCCAGCAGTTTGGGGGGACGGGTTAGCAATCAGCCCCAGCATTTT.

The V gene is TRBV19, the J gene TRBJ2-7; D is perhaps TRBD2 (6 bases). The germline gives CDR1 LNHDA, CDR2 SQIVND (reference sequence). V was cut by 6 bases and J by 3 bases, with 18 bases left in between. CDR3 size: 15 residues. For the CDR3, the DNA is TGTGCCAGTAGCCACCAAGCAGCGGGCCACTACGAGCAGTACTTC. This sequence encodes CASSHQAAGHYEQYF.

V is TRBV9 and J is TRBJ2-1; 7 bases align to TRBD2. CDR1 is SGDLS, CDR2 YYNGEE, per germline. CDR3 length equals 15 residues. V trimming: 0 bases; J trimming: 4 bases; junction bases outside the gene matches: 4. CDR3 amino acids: CASSVELAMYNEQFF. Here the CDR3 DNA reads TGTGCCAGCAGCGTAGAACTAGCGATGTACAATGAGCAGTTCTTC.

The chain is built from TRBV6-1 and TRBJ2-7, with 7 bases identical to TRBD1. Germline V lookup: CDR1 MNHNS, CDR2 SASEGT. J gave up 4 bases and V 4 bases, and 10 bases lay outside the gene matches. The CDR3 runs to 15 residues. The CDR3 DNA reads TGTGCCAGCAGTGTTAACAGGGGTCAGGCGTACGAGCAGTACTTC. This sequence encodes CASSVNRGQAYEQYF.

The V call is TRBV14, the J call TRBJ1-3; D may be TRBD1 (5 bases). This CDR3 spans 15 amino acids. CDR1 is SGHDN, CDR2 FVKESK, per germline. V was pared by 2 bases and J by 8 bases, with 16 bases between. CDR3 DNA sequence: TGTGCCAGCAGCCAACTTAGTCTTCGGGGCGACACCATATATTTT. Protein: CASSQLSLRGDTIYF.

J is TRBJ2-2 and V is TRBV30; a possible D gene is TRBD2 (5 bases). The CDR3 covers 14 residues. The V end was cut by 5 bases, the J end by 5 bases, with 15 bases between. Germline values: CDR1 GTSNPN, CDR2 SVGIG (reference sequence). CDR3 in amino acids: CAWSGSAATGELFF. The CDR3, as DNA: TGTGCCTGGTCCGGATCAGCGGCGACCGGGGAGCTGTTTTTT.

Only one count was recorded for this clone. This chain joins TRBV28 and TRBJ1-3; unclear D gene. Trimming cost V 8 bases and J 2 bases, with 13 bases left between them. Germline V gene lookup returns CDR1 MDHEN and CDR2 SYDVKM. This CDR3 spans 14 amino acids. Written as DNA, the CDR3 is TGTGCCAGCCGAGCAGAAACTCCTGGAAACACCATATATTTT. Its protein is CASRAETPGNTIYF.

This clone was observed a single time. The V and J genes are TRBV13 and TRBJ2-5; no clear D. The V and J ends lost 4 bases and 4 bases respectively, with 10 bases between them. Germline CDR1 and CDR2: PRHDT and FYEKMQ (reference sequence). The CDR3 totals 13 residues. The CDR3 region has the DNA TGTGCCAGCAGCTCGGCCCCCTTAGAGACCCAGTACTTC. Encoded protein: CASSSAPLETQYF.

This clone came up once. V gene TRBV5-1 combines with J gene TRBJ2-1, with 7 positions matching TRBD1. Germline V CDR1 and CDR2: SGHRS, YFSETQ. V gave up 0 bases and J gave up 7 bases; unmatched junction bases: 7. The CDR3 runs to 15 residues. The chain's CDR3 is CASSLGDRVLNEQFF. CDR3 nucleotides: TGCGCCAGCAGCTTGGGGGACAGAGTGCTGAATGAGCAGTTCTTC.

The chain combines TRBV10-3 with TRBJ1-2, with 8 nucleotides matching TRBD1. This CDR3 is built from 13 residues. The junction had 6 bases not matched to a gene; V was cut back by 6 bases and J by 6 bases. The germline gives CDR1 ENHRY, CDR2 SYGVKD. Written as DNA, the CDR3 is TGTGCCATCAGCGCCACAGGGGGAAATGGCTACACCTTC. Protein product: CAISATGGNGYTF.

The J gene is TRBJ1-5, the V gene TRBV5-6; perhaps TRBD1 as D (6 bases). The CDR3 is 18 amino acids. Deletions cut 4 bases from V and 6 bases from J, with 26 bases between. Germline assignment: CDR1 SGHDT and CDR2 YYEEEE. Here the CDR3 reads CASSPSRPRTAAGQPQHF. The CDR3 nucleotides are TGTGCCAGCAGCCCCTCACGCCCTCGGACAGCCGCGGGTCAGCCCCAGCATTTT. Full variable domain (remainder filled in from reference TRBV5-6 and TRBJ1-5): DAGVTQSPTHLIKTRGQQVTLRCSPKSGHDTVSWYQQALGQGPQFIFQYYEEEERQRGNFPDRFSGHQFPNYSSELNVNALLLGDSALYLCASSPSRPRTAAGQPQHFGDGTRLSIL.

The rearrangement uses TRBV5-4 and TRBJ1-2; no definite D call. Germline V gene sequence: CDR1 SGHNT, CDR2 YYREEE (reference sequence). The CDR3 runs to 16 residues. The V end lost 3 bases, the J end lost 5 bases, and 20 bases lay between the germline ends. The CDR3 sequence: CASSSGAGDVVYGYTF. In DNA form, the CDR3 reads TGTGCCAGCAGCTCGGGCGCCGGGGATGTGGTGTATGGCTACACCTTC. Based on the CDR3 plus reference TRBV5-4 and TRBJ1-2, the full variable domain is ETGVTQSPTHLIKTRGQQVTLRCSSQSGHNTVSWYQQALGQGPQFIFQYYREEENGRGNFPPRFSGLQFPNYSSELNVNALELDDSALYLCASSSGAGDVVYGYTFGSGTRLTVV.

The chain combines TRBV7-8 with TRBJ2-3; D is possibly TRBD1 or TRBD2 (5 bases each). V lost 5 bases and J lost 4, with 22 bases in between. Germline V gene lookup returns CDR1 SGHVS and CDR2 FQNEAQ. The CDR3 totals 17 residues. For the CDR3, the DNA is TGTGCCAGCAGCCGATACGCCGGGACCACTGTCGCAGATACGCAGTATTTT. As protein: CASSRYAGTTVADTQYF.

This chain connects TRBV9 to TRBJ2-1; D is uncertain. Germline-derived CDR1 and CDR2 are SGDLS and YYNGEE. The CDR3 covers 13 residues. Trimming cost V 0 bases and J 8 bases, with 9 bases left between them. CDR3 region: CASSVDGFYEQFF. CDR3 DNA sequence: TGTGCCAGCAGCGTAGACGGGTTCTATGAGCAGTTCTTC.

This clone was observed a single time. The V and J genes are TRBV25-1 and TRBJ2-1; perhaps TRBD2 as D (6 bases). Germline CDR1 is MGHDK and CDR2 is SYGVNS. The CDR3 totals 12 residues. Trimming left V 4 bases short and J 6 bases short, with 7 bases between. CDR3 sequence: CASSGTTNEQFF. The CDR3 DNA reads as TGTGCCAGCAGTGGGACTACCAATGAGCAGTTCTTC.